This T cell receptor beta chain comes out of a study of blood T cell repertoires in COVID-19 (dated by TCRdb to the early 2020s). Regarding the complete study: Samples from collaborators originated in the United States, Italy and Spain and spanned both the acute and convalescent phases of COVID-19. The material from the prospective study consisted of cDNA or gDNA derived from T cells, B-cell-depleted T cells, or PBMCs. The dataset comprised deeply sampled blood TCRbeta repertoires from subjects exposed to, actively infected with, or recovered from COVID-19. The repertoires were released in a freely available public database intended as a resource for research on the immune response to SARS-CoV-2. The samples were drawn from the first 160 participants of the ongoing ImmuneRACE study and from 950 to 1,500 subjects provided by 6 global collaborators. A de-identified subject ID, COVID-19 status, age in years and sex were almost always included in the sample metadata. Where available, HLA class I and class II types were obtained from metadata supplied by the sample provider rather than from assay-based typing. The investigation overall reported the following: Clinical and demographic metadata were provided uncurated, with the amount varying by source and participant.

About this clone itself: Its target antigen remains unknown. No much larger clone is present one base from it, and per-base qualities are unavailable.

TCRbeta CDR3 regions were amplified from genomic DNA by means of the immunoSEQ Assay, a bias-controlled multiplex PCR. In the original analysis: Within the assay, amplification of reference gene primers was used to estimate how many nucleated cells each sample contained. To quantify the absolute abundance of each unique TCRbeta CDR3 rearrangement, sequence reads were collapsed and filtered. Productive Simpson clonality was computed per sample as the square root of Simpson's diversity index over productive rearrangements. TCRdb carries this immuneACCESS record with in-frame sequences only. Its versions omit some clonotypes, under half of them owing to an unresolved V gene in the studies checked, with the rest unexplained. That table gives V, J and clone size, and the DNA gave D and trimming. For this sample the table gives tens of thousands of clones, of which about 89% were detected only once. The top ten constitute over 4% of the sample.

The collaborating institutions used their own protocols to collect whole blood in K2EDTA tubes. For TCRbeta analysis, collaborators shipped samples as frozen whole blood, isolated PBMCs, or DNA extracted from either of those sample types. A distance of 13 bases separates the germline ends of V and J, which lose 6 bases and 4 bases respectively. Reading the germline V gene (reference sequence) gives CDR1 MNHEY and CDR2 SMNVEV. Taken from cysteine to phenylalanine, the CDR3 has 14 residues. Just CDR3 DNA is preserved here, 42 bases in frame from base 1. The sample consisted of peripheral blood. The chain was built from TRBV27 and TRBJ1-3; 6 matching bases give a weak D call of TRBD1. The TCR originated in a man between 65 and 85 years old with active COVID-19. The base sequence is TGTGCCAGCAGCCGCACAGGGTTCGGAAACACCATATATTTT. Its protein product is CASSRTGFGNTIYF.